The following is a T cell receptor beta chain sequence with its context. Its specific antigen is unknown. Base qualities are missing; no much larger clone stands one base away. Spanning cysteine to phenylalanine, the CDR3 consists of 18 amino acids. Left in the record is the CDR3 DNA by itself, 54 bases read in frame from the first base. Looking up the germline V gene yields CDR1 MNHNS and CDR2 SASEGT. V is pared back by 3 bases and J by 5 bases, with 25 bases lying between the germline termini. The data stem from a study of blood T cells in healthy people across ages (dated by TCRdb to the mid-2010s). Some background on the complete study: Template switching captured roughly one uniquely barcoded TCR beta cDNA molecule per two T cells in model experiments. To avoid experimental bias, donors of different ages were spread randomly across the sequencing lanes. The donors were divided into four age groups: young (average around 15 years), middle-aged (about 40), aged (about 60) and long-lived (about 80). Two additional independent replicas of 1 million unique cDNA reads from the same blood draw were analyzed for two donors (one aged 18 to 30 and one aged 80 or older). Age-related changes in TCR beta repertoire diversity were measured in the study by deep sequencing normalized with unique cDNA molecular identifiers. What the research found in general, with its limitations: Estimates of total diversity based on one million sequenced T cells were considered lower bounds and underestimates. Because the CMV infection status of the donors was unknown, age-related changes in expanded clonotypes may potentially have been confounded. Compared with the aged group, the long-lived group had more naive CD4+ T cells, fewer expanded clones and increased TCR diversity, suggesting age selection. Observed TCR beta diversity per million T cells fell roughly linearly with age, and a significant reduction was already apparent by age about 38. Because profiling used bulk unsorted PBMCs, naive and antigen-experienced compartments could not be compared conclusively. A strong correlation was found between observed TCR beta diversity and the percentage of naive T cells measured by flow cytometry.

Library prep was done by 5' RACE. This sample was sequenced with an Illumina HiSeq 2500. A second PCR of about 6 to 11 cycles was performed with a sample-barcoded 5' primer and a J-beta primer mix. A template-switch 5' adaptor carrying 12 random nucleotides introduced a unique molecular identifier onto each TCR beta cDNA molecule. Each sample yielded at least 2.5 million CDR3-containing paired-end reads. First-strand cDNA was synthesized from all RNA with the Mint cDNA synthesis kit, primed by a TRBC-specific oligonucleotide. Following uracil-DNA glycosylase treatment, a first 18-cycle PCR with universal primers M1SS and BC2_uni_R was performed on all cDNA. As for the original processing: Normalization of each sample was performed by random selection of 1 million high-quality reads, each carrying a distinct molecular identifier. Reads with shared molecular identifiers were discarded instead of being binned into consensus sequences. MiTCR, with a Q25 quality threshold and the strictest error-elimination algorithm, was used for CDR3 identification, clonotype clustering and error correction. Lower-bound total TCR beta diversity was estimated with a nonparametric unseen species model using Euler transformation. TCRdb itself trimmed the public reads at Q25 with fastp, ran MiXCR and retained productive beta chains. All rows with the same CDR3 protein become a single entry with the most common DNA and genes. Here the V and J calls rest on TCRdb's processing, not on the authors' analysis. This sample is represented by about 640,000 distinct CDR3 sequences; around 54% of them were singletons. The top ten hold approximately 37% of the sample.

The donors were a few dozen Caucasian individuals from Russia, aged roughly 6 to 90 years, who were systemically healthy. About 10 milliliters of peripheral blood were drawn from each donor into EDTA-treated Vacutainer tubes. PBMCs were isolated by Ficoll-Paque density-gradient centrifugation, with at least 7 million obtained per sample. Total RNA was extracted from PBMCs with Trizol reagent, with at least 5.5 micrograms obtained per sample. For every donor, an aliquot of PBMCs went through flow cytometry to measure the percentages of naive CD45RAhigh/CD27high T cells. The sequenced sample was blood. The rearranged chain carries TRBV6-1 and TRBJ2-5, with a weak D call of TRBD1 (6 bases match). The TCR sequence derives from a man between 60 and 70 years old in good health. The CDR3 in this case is CASSDRGGDNLRSETQYF. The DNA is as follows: TGTGCCAGCAGTGACCGAGGGGGAGACAACCTTAGGTCGGAGACCCAGTACTTC.